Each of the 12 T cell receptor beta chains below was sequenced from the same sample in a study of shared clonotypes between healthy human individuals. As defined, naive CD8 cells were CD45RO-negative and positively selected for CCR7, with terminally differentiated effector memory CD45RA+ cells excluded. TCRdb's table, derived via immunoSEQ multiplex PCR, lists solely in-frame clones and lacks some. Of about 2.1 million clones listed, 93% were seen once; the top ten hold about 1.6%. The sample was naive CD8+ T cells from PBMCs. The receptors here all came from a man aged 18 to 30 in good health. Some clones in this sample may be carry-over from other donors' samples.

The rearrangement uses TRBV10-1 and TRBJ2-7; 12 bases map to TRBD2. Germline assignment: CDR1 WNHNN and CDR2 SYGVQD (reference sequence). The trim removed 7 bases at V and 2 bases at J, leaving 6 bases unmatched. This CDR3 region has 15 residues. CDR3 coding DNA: TGCGCCAGCATTGGACTAGCGGGGAACCCCTACGAGCAGTACTTC. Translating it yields CASIGLAGNPYEQYF.

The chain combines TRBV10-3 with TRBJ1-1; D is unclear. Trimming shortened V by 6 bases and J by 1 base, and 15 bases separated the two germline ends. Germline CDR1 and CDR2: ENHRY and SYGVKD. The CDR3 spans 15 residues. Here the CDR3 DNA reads TGTGCCATCAGAGCTGGGGAACGGGGGAACACTGAAGCTTTCTTT. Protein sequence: CAIRAGERGNTEAFF.

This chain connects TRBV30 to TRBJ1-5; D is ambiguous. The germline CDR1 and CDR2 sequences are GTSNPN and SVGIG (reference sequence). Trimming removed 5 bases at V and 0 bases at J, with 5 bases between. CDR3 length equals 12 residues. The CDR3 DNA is TGTGCCTGGGATAGTAGCAATCAGCCCCAGCATTTT. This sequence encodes CAWDSSNQPQHF. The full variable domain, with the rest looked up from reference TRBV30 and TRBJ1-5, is SQTIHQWPATLVQPVGSPLSLECTVEGTSNPNLYWYRQAAGRGLQLLFYSVGIGQISSEVPQNLSASRPQDRQFILSSKKLLLSDSGFYLCAWDSSNQPQHFGDGTRLSIL.

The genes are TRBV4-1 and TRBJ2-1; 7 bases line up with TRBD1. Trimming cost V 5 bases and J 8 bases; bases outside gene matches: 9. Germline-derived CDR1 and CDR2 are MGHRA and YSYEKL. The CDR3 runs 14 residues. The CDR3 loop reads CASSLRTGRDEQFF. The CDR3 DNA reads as TGCGCCAGCAGCTTACGGACAGGACGCGATGAGCAGTTCTTC.

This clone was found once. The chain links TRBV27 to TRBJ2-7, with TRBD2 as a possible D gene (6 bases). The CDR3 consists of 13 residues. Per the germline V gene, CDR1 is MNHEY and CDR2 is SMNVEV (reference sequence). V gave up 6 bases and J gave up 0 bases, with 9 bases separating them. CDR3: CASRWGVSYEQYF. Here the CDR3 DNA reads TGTGCCAGCAGGTGGGGGGTCTCCTACGAGCAGTACTTC.

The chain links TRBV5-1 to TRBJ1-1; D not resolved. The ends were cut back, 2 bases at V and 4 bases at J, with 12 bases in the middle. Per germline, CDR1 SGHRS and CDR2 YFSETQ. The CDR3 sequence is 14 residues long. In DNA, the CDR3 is TGCGCCAGCAGCTTTTCAGAAGACTTCACTGAAGCTTTCTTT. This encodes CASSFSEDFTEAFF.

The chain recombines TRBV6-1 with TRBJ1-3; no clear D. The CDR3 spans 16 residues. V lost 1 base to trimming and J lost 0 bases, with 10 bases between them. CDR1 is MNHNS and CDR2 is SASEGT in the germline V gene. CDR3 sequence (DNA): TGTGCCAGCAGTGAAGGGCCGGAGAGCTCTGGAAACACCATATATTTT. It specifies CASSEGPESSGNTIYF.

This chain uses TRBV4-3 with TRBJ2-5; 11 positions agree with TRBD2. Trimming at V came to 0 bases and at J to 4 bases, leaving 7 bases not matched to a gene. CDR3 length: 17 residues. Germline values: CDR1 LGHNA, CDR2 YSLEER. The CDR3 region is CASSQEMASGRTETQYF. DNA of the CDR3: TGCGCCAGCAGCCAAGAGATGGCTAGCGGGAGGACAGAGACCCAGTACTTC.

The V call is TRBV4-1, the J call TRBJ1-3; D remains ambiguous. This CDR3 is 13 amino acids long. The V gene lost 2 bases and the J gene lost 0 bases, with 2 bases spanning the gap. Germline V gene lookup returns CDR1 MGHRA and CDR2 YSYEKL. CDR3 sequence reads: CASSQPSGNTIYF. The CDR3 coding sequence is TGCGCCAGCAGCCAACCCTCTGGAAACACCATATATTTT.

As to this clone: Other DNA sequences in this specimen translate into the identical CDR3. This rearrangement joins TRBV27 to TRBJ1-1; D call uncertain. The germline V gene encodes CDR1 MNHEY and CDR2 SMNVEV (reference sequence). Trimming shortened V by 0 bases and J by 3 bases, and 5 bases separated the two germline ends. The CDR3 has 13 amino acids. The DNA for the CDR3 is TGTGCCAGCAGTTTATCGCCGTACACTGAAGCTTTCTTT. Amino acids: CASSLSPYTEAFF.

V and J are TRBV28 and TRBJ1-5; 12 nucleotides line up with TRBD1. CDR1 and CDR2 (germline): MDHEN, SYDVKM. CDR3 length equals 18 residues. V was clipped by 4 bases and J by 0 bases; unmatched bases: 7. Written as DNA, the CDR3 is TGTGCCAGCAGTTCTGGGACAGGGGGCCATTATAGCAATCAGCCCCAGCATTTT. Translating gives CASSSGTGGHYSNQPQHF.

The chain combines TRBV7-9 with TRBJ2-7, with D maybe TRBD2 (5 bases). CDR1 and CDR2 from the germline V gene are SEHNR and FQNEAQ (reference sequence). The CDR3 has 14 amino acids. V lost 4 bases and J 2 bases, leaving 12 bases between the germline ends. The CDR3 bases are TGTGCCAGCAGCTATTCCGGGAAACCCTACGAGCAGTACTTC. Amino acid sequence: CASSYSGKPYEQYF.